The clone carrying this T cell receptor beta chain was seen repeatedly, ten times or more. Its target is unknown. The data are from a study of CD8 T cells in ankylosing spondylitis. General study findings and limits: Peripheral blood samples showed relatively rare disease-linked clones, and these clones were CD8+. Significant enrichment of disease-linked clones was reported in matched ankylosing spondylitis synovial fluid. In the blood and synovial fluid of reactive arthritis, some motif variants had been previously reported.

This CDR3 has 14 amino acids. Germline V CDR1 and CDR2: SGHTA, FQGNSA. Trimming removed 6 bases at V and 2 bases at J, with 8 bases between. Quantitative 5'-RACE with molecular barcodes was used to make the TCR beta libraries. TCRdb used MiXCR to reprocess the 5' RACE reads, holding one entry per CDR3 protein. Of 220,000 or so distinct CDR3 sequences in the sample, approximately 10% were seen once. The receptor was derived from a male donor with ankylosing spondylitis or in good health (not recorded which). The sample taken for sequencing was blood, either unsorted or a sorted T cell fraction (not recorded which). The chain links TRBV7-2 to TRBJ1-6; unclear D gene. CDR3 region: CASSRIAYNSPLHF. In DNA, the CDR3 is TGTGCCAGCAGTCGAATAGCCTATAATTCACCCCTCCACTTT.